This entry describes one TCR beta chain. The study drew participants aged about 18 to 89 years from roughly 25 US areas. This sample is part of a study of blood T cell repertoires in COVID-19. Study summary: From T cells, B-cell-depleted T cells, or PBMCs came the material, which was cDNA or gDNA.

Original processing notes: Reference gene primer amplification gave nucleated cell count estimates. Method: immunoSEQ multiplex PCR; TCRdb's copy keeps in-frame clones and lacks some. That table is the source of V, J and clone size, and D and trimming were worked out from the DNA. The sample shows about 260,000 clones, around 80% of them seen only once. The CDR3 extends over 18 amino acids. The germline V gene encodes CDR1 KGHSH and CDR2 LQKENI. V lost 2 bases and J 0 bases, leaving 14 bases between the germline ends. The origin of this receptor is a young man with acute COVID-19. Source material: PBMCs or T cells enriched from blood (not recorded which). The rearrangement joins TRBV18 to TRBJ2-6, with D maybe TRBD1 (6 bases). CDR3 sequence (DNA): TGTGCCAGCTCACCAAGGACAGCCAGTCTCTCTGGGGCCAACGTCCTGACTTTC. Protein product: CASSPRTASLSGANVLTF.